Presented here are 8 T cell receptor beta chains from one specimen sequenced in a study of graft-versus-host responses after intestinal transplantation. These receptors are not linked to any known antigen. The data were produced by immunoSEQ multiplex PCR, yet TCRdb's version contains in-frame clones alone and is incomplete. This table has around 84,000 clones, around 83% appearing once. The sample was unstimulated CD8+ T cells sorted from spleen or lymph node cells, taken before intestinal transplant. The receptors shown here come from a human donor who received an intestinal transplant.

This chain links TRBV13 with TRBJ1-6; 9 bases are a match to TRBD1. With 6 bases clipped from V and 6 bases from J, the junction kept 6 bases outside the gene matches. The CDR3 loop spans 15 amino acids. The germline CDR1 and CDR2 sequences are PRHDT and FYEKMQ (reference sequence). The CDR3 reads CASRLGQGRNSPLHF. The CDR3 coding sequence is TGTGCCAGCAGACTGGGACAGGGACGTAATTCACCCCTCCACTTT.

This chain links TRBV9 with TRBJ2-2; no definite D call. Trimming left V 3 bases short and J 2 bases short, with 8 bases between. The CDR3 spans 14 residues. The germline gives CDR1 SGDLS, CDR2 YYNGEE. This chain's CDR3 is CASSAKGNTGELFF. The CDR3 nucleotides read TGTGCCAGCAGCGCCAAGGGTAACACCGGGGAGCTGTTTTTT.

This chain uses TRBV5-1 with TRBJ2-3, with 10 bases identical to TRBD2. The CDR3 has 17 amino acids. J gave up 1 base and V 0 bases, and 5 bases lay outside the gene matches. Germline values: CDR1 SGHRS, CDR2 YFSETQ. CDR3 coding DNA: TGCGCCAGCAGCTTGGCCGGTCTAGCGGGGGGCACAGATACGCAGTATTTT. This codes for CASSLAGLAGGTDTQYF.

The chain combines TRBV9 with TRBJ2-6; 9 bases align to TRBD1. The trim removed 6 bases at V and 2 bases at J, leaving 9 bases unmatched. Germline loops: CDR1 SGDLS, CDR2 YYNGEE. The CDR3 covers 17 residues. This CDR3 reads CASTPGTGSAGANVLTF. The DNA of the CDR3 is TGTGCCAGCACCCCCGGGACAGGGTCTGCTGGGGCCAACGTCCTGACTTTC.

The chain uses TRBV27 and TRBJ1-4; 8 bases are a match to TRBD1. CDR3 length: 14 residues. Germline-derived CDR1 and CDR2 are MNHEY and SMNVEV (reference sequence). J gave up 3 bases and V 6 bases, and 3 bases lay outside the gene matches. The CDR3, as DNA: TGTGCCAGCAGCCCGGGACAGGCTAATGAAAAACTGTTTTTT. Translating it yields CASSPGQANEKLFF.

The chain carries TRBV6-5 and TRBJ2-3; possibly TRBD1 for D (6 bases). This CDR3 is built from 13 residues. Germline CDR1 MNHEY, CDR2 SVGAGI. Trimming stripped 6 bases from V and 2 bases from J, with 9 bases between. The CDR3 reads CASSRDNTDTQYF. CDR3 sequence (DNA): TGTGCCAGCAGCCGGGACAACACAGATACGCAGTATTTT.

The genes are TRBV4-1 and TRBJ2-7; D gene unclear. CDR3 length: 13 residues. V gave up 1 base and J gave up 2 bases, with 6 bases separating them. The germline gives CDR1 MGHRA, CDR2 YSYEKL. The CDR3 loop is CASSQGVAYEQYF. The CDR3 nucleotides read TGCGCCAGCAGCCAAGGGGTTGCCTACGAGCAGTACTTC.

The chain carries TRBV4-2 and TRBJ2-1; D uncertain. Germline lookup yields CDR1 LGHNA and CDR2 YNFKEQ. The CDR3 is 13 amino acids. The V gene lost 4 bases and the J gene lost 5 bases, with 9 bases spanning the gap. As DNA, the CDR3 is TGTGCCAGCAGCCCAAGAGCCCACAATGAGCAGTTCTTC. Residues: CASSPRAHNEQFF.